This TCR beta chain originates from a study of blood T cells in healthy people across ages. Study-wide points: TCR beta diversity was tightly associated with the proportion of naive T cells. Unknown CMV status may confound age-related changes in expanded clones.

Approximately 10 milliliters was the volume of peripheral blood drawn from each donor. Alongside a J-beta primer mix, a sample-barcoded 5' primer served in a second PCR lasting about 7 to 12 cycles. MiXCR was run by TCRdb on the 5' RACE reads, yielding one entry per CDR3 protein. The sample has approximately 1,700,000 distinct CDR3 sequences; approximately 39% are singletons. This CDR3 contains 17 residues. Per the germline V gene, CDR1 is SGHRS and CDR2 is YFSETQ. J lost 4 bases, V lost 0 bases, and 6 bases had no gene match. On this clonotype: Antigen specificity is unknown.

This receptor was taken from a human donor in good health. Sequenced material: blood. The chain carries TRBV5-1 and TRBJ2-3, with 12 nucleotides matching TRBD2. Here the CDR3 DNA reads TGCGCCAGCAGCTTGGCAGGACTAGCGGGGTTTGCAGATACGCAGTATTTT. Protein: CASSLAGLAGFADTQYF.